The rows below give T cell receptor beta chains drawn from one sample of a study of molecular identifiers for immune sequencing clone quantification. TCRdb recomputed calls from the PCR reads with MiXCR, one row per CDR3 protein. Of approximately 500,000 distinct CDR3 sequences in the sample, around 25% were seen once. The source material was naive CD8+ T cells from blood, with Jurkat cell RNA spiked in. These receptors originate from a human donor in good health. Some libraries in this study had Jurkat cell RNA spiked in. Each CDR3 is given with its conserved first and last residue. The order of the fields is J gene, V gene, clone size, D gene, CDR3 protein, CDR3 DNA. A D gene is named only where the DNA matches it firmly. The size of a clone is reported for some rows only, either as once, few or many, or as a class for expanded clones.

>TRBJ2-7|TRBV18|-|-
CASSTPLRAYEQYF
TGTGCCAGCTCAACCCCCCTAAGAGCCTACGAGCAGTACTTC
>TRBJ2-5|TRBV9|-|-
CASSVVGVGSQETQYF
TGTGCCAGCAGCGTAGTTGGAGTGGGCTCACAAGAGACCCAGTACTTC
>TRBJ2-7|TRBV20-1|many|-
CSARDPSWSYEQYF
TGCAGTGCTAGAGATCCGTCATGGTCCTACGAGCAGTACTTC
>TRBJ1-1|TRBV7-9|-|-
CASSLIQGGNTEAFF
TGTGCCAGCAGCTTAATCCAGGGTGGAAACACTGAAGCTTTCTTT
>TRBJ2-4|TRBV5-1|many|TRBD1
CASSWDSSNIQYF
TGCGCCAGCAGCTGGGACAGTAGCAACATTCAGTACTTC
>TRBJ2-6|TRBV9|many|-
CASSGKPERANVLTF
TGTGCCAGCAGCGGTAAGCCAGAGCGAGCCAACGTCCTGACTTTC
>TRBJ2-7|TRBV13|few|TRBD1
CASSPGQGELYEQYF
TGTGCCAGCAGCCCTGGACAGGGGGAACTCTACGAGCAGTACTTC
>TRBJ2-5|TRBV4-1|-|TRBD2
CASSQGTSGVGETQYF
TGCGCCAGCAGCCAAGGGACTAGCGGTGTCGGGGAGACCCAGTACTTC
>TRBJ2-7|TRBV20-1|few|-
CSARVGHLNYEQYF
TGCAGTGCTAGAGTAGGGCACCTCAACTACGAGCAGTACTTC
>TRBJ2-5|TRBV28|many|-
CASSFFGSGQETQYF
TGTGCCAGCAGTTTTTTTGGGTCAGGACAAGAGACCCAGTACTTC
>TRBJ1-2|TRBV11-2|few|-
CASSSSGPGATF
TGTGCCAGCAGCTCATCTGGTCCAGGGGCCACCTTC
>TRBJ1-2|TRBV27|-|TRBD1
CASSGGQNYGYTF
TGTGCCAGCAGTGGGGGACAGAACTATGGCTACACCTTC
>TRBJ1-1|TRBV6-1|few|TRBD1
CATRTGTTTEAFF
TGTGCCACCCGGACAGGGACGACCACTGAAGCTTTCTTT
>TRBJ2-7|TRBV27|-|TRBD2
CASVSGSHEQYF
TGTGCCAGCGTTAGCGGGAGCCACGAGCAGTACTTC
>TRBJ2-1|TRBV25-1|-|-
CASSEGGGGKQFF
TGTGCCAGCAGTGAGGGGGGGGGCGGGAAGCAGTTCTTC
>TRBJ2-7|TRBV6-5|-|-
CASSYSLMSGEQYF
TGTGCCAGCAGTTACTCGTTGATGTCGGGGGAGCAGTACTTC
>TRBJ2-7|TRBV7-2|-|-
CASSLGWSPHEQYF
TGTGCCAGCAGCTTAGGGTGGTCACCCCACGAGCAGTACTTC
>TRBJ1-5|TRBV4-1|few|-
CASSLGKGGQPQHF
TGCGCCAGCAGCCTAGGGAAGGGTGGTCAGCCCCAGCATTTT
>TRBJ1-1|TRBV12-3/TRBV12-4|many|-
CASSGLGVEAFF
TGTGCCAGCAGTGGGCTGGGGGTTGAAGCTTTCTTT
>TRBJ1-1|TRBV2|few|-
CASSGGDADTEAFF
TGTGCCAGCAGTGGGGGGGACGCTGACACTGAAGCTTTCTTT
>TRBJ2-7|TRBV6-5|-|-
CANSSGDEQYF
TGTGCCAACAGTTCAGGAGACGAGCAGTACTTC
>TRBJ2-1|TRBV29-1|many|-
CSVEDRYLGGGGEQFF
TGCAGCGTTGAAGATCGTTACCTGGGGGGCGGAGGTGAGCAGTTCTTC
>TRBJ1-1|TRBV7-9|-|-
CASSYPSRGAGVTEAFF
TGTGCCAGCAGCTACCCCTCCAGAGGGGCGGGGGTCACTGAAGCTTTCTTT
>TRBJ2-7|TRBV9|-|-
CASNVIPGPKYEQYF
TGTGCCAGCAACGTAATCCCCGGTCCTAAGTACGAGCAGTACTTC
>TRBJ1-4|TRBV7-2|few|-
CASSIEATNEKLFF
TGTGCCAGCAGCATTGAAGCAACTAATGAAAAACTGTTTTTT
>TRBJ2-1|TRBV4-3|many|TRBD2
CASSQDSGITEQFF
TGCGCCAGCAGCCAAGATAGCGGGATCACCGAGCAGTTCTTC
>TRBJ1-1|TRBV7-9|few|-
CASSSREETEAFF
TGTGCCAGCTCGAGCAGGGAGGAAACTGAAGCTTTCTTT
>TRBJ1-3|TRBV7-9|-|-
CASSPGTSNSGNTIYF
TGTGCCAGCAGCCCAGGGACATCGAACTCTGGAAACACCATATATTTT
>TRBJ1-5|TRBV5-5|many|-
CASSSVDDSNQPQHF
TGTGCCAGCAGCTCCGTGGACGATAGCAATCAGCCCCAGCATTTT
>TRBJ2-1|TRBV12-3/TRBV12-4|-|-
CASCPTGSSGYGEQFF
TGTGCCAGCTGCCCGACAGGCTCCAGTGGTTATGGTGAGCAGTTCTTC
>TRBJ1-1|TRBV4-1|many|-
CASSRSQGGTEAFF
TGCGCCAGCAGCCGTTCACAGGGAGGCACTGAAGCTTTCTTT
>TRBJ2-7|TRBV4-1|few|TRBD2
CASSQPGLSYEQYF
TGCGCCAGTAGTCAACCGGGACTATCCTACGAGCAGTACTTC
>TRBJ1-1|TRBV5-4|few|TRBD1
CASSAWSTGETEAFF
TGTGCCAGCAGCGCTTGGAGTACAGGGGAAACTGAAGCTTTCTTT
>TRBJ2-3|TRBV20-1|-|-
CSARGRDDWGALTDTQYF
TGCAGTGCTAGAGGCAGGGACGACTGGGGGGCCCTCACAGATACGCAGTATTTT
>TRBJ1-4|TRBV7-6|-|-
CASSALTGEKLLF
TGTGCCAGCAGCGCCCTGACAGGAGAAAAACTGCTTTTT
>TRBJ2-2|TRBV6-2/TRBV6-3|few|-
CASKLGVAGELFF
TGTGCCAGCAAACTCGGGGTTGCCGGGGAGCTGTTTTTT
>TRBJ2-3|TRBV6-5|-|-
CASSHSPKSSTDTQYF
TGTGCCAGCAGTCACTCCCCAAAATCTAGCACAGATACGCAGTATTTT
>TRBJ2-7|TRBV7-3|few|-
CASSLGPGPAYEQYF
TGTGCCAGCAGCCTCGGCCCGGGACCCGCCTACGAGCAGTACTTC
>TRBJ2-7|TRBV5-6|-|-
CASSLEADAITYEQYF
TGTGCCAGCAGCTTGGAAGCAGACGCTATCACCTACGAGCAGTACTTC
>TRBJ2-7|TRBV4-3|few|-
CASSQDYTVYEQYF
TGCGCCAGCAGCCAAGATTATACAGTCTACGAGCAGTACTTC
>TRBJ2-7|TRBV2|-|TRBD2
CASSLASGTYEQYF
TGTGCCAGCAGTCTGGCTAGCGGTACCTACGAGCAGTACTTC
>TRBJ2-5|TRBV2|-|-
CASQGRGLETQYF
TGTGCCAGCCAGGGTCGGGGGTTGGAGACCCAGTACTTC
>TRBJ2-7|TRBV6-5|many|TRBD1
CASSYFRGTAYEQYF
TGTGCCAGCAGTTACTTCAGGGGGACCGCCTACGAGCAGTACTTC
>TRBJ2-7|TRBV4-3|-|-
CASSQRGLVNEQYF
TGCGCCAGCAGCCAACGTGGTCTAGTCAACGAGCAGTACTTC
>TRBJ1-5|TRBV19|-|-
CASSIAEHSNQPQHF
TGTGCCAGTAGTATTGCCGAGCATAGCAATCAGCCCCAGCATTTT
>TRBJ1-6|TRBV20-1|few|-
CSARARGGSGSPLHF
TGCAGTGCTAGAGCGAGAGGAGGAAGCGGTTCACCCCTCCACTTT
>TRBJ2-2|TRBV27|-|TRBD2
CASKPGLGNTGELFF
TGTGCCAGCAAACCGGGACTAGGGAACACCGGGGAGCTGTTTTTT
>TRBJ1-6|TRBV6-6|-|TRBD1
CASSKTGGNNSPLHF
TGTGCCAGCAGCAAGACAGGGGGTAACAATTCACCCCTCCACTTT
>TRBJ1-1|TRBV20-1|-|TRBD1
CSARGDRHTEAFF
TGCAGTGCTAGAGGGGACAGGCACACTGAAGCTTTCTTT
>TRBJ2-3|TRBV20-1|-|TRBD2
CSAPEGLAIITDTQYF
TGCAGTGCCCCTGAGGGACTAGCGATTATTACAGATACGCAGTATTTT
>TRBJ1-1|TRBV27|many|TRBD1
CASRTQGAGTEAFF
TGTGCCAGCAGGACACAGGGGGCGGGCACTGAAGCTTTCTTT
>TRBJ2-5|TRBV30|few|-
CAWSWAARATQYF
TGTGCCTGGAGTTGGGCGGCCAGGGCGACCCAGTACTTC
>TRBJ2-7|TRBV27|-|-
CASSLRAGRISEQYF
TGTGCCAGCAGCCTTCGGGCGGGAAGAATCAGCGAGCAGTACTTC
>TRBJ1-1|TRBV6-6|few|-
CASSFLPIGTEGLMNTEAFF
TGTGCCAGCAGTTTTCTTCCAATAGGTACAGAAGGATTAATGAACACTGAAGCTTTCTTT
>TRBJ2-7|TRBV12-3/TRBV12-4|few|-
CASSEQVGDLDF
TGTGCCAGCAGCGAACAAGTGGGGGACTTGGACTTC